Listed below are T cell receptor beta chains from one sample, sequenced in a study of beta chain features in type 1 diabetes. The assay was immunoSEQ multiplex PCR, and TCRdb's table has in-frame clones only and misses some. Altogether 130,000 or so clones are present, about 9.2% being singletons, with the ten largest covering 0.6% to 0.85%. The sequenced material came from central memory CD4+ T cells from blood. The receptor source for this set is a young man in good health. Each CDR3 is given without its conserved first and last residue.

V gene: TRBV7-9
J gene: TRBJ1-2
CDR3 protein: ASSYEGGYGYT

V gene: TRBV30
J gene: TRBJ2-6
CDR3 protein: TGLAGANVLT

V gene: TRBV18
J gene: TRBJ1-6
CDR3 protein: ASSPPVGEGSPLH

V gene: TRBV5-1
J gene: TRBJ1-5
CDR3 protein: ASSREGNQPQH

V gene: TRBV9
J gene: TRBJ2-5
CDR3 protein: ASSRQGAQETQY

V gene: TRBV11-2
J gene: TRBJ2-7
CDR3 protein: ASSLTLSSYEQY

V gene: TRBV7-2
J gene: TRBJ2-5
CDR3 protein: ASSLGLGGQETQY

V gene: TRBV9
J gene: TRBJ1-4
CDR3 protein: ASSPRQLTNEKLF

V gene: TRBV29-1
J gene: TRBJ1-4
CDR3 protein: SVRPSGEKLF

V gene: TRBV25-1
J gene: TRBJ2-1
CDR3 protein: ATGRDSRSYNEQF

V gene: TRBV11-2
J gene: TRBJ2-7
CDR3 protein: ASSWGQGVYEQY

V gene: TRBV7-2
J gene: TRBJ1-3
CDR3 protein: ASSSRSGNTIY

V gene: TRBV6-5
J gene: TRBJ1-6
CDR3 protein: ASSYFPGKNSPLH

V gene: TRBV29-1
J gene: TRBJ2-3
CDR3 protein: SVVTLSGTGVLTQY

V gene: TRBV7-2
J gene: TRBJ2-5
CDR3 protein: ASNGQGWGQETQY

V gene: TRBV20-1
J gene: TRBJ1-2
CDR3 protein: SASGLYGYT

V gene: TRBV5-1
J gene: TRBJ2-1
CDR3 protein: ASSFRGEQF

V gene: TRBV19
J gene: TRBJ1-5
CDR3 protein: ASNDRAKQPQH

V gene: TRBV7-2
J gene: TRBJ2-1
CDR3 protein: ASSLGTVSYNEQF

V gene: TRBV5-1
J gene: TRBJ2-7
CDR3 protein: ASSPTLGANSYEQY

V gene: TRBV7-2
J gene: TRBJ2-2
CDR3 protein: ASSLVGTAGELF

V gene: TRBV7-2
J gene: TRBJ2-7
CDR3 protein: ASSLNLAGGGYEQY

V gene: TRBV7-9
J gene: TRBJ1-3
CDR3 protein: ASSSLWTGSGNTIY

V gene: TRBV18
J gene: TRBJ2-7
CDR3 protein: ASSPLGQDNYEQY

V gene: TRBV7-2
J gene: TRBJ1-5
CDR3 protein: ASSLATAGQPQH

V gene: TRBV5-3
J gene: TRBJ2-7
CDR3 protein: ARSMSRDRGQMRSYEQY

V gene: TRBV5-6
J gene: TRBJ2-7
CDR3 protein: ASSGNYEQY